This TCR beta chain was captured in a study of tissue T cells after allogeneic stem cell transplantation. The germline V and J ends were trimmed by 1 base and 4 bases, with 10 bases remaining between them. The CDR3 is 14 residues long. CDR1 and CDR2 (germline): FNHDT, SITEND (reference sequence). In the case of this clone: The genes are named according to mouse. Read sequence stops 1 residue before the CDR3 end, and the germline J gene provides the missing end.

Method: immunoSEQ multiplex PCR; TCRdb's copy keeps in-frame clones and lacks some. The sample shows tens of thousands of clones, 72% of them seen only once. The sequence was collected from a female BALB/c mouse in good health. MHC haplotype of the mouse line: H2-d. Sequencing used spleen. This chain connects TRBV19 to TRBJ2-5; D tentatively reads TRBD1 or TRBD2 (6 bases each). CDR3 amino acids: CASSIWGTKDTQYF. The covered CDR3 bases are TGTGCCAGCAGTATATGGGGGACAAAAGACACCCAGTAC.